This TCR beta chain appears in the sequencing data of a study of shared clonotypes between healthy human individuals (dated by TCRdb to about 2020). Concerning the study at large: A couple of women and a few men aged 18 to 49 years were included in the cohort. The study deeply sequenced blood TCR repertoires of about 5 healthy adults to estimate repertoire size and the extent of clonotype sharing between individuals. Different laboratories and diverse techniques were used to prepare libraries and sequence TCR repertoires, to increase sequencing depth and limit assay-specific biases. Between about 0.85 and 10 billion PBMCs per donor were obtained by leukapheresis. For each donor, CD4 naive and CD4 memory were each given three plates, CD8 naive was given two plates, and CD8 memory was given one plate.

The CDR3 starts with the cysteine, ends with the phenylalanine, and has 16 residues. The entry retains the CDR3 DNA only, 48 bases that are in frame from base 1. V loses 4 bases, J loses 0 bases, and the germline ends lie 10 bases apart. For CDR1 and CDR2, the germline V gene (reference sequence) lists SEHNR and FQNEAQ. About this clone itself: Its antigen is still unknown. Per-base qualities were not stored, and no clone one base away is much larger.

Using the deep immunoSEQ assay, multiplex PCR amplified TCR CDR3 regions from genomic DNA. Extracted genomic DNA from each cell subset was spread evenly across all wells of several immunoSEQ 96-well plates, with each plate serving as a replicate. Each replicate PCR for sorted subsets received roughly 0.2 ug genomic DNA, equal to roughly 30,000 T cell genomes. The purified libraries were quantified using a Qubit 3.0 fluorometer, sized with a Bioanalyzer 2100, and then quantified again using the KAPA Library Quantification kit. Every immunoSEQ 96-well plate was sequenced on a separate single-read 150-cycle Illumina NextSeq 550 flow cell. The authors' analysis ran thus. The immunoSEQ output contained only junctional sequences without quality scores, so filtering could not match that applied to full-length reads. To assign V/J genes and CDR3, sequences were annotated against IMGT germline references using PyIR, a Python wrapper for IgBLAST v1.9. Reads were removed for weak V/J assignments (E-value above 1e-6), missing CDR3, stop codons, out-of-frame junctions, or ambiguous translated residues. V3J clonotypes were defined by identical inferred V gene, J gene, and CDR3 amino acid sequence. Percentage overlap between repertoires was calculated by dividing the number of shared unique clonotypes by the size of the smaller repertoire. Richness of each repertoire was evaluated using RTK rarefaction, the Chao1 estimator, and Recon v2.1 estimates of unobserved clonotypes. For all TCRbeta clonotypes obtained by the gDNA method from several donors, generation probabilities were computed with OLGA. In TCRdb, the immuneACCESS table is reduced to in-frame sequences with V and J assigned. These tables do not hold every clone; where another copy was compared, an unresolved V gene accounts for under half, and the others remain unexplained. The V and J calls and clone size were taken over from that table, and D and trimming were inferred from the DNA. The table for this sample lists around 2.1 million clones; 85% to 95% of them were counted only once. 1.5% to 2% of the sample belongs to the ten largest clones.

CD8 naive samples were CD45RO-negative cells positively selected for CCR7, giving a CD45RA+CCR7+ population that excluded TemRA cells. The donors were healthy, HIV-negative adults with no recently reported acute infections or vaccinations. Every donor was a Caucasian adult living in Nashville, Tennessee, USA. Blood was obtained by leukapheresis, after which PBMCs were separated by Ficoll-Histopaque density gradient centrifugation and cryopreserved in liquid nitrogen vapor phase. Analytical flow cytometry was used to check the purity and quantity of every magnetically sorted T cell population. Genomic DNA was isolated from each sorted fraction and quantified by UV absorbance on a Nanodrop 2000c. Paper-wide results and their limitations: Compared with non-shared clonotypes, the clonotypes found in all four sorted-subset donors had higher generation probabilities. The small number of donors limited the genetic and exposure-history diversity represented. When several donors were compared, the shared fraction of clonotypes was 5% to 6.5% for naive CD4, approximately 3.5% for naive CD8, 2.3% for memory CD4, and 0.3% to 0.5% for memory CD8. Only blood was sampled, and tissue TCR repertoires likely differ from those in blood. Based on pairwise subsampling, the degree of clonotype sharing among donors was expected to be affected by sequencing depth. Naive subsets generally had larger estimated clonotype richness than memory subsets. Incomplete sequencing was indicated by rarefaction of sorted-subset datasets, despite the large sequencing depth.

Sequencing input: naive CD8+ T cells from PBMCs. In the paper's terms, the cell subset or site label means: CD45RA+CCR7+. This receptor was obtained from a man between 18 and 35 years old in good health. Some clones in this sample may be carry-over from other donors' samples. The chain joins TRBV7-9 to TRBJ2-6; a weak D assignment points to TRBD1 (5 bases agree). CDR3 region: CASSWRQNSGANVLTF. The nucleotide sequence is TGTGCCAGCAGCTGGCGACAGAACTCTGGGGCCAACGTCCTGACTTTC.